The present T cell receptor (beta chain) was sequenced within a study of T cells in Graves' hyperthyroidism and ophthalmopathy. What was amplified from RNA transcripts were TCR beta CDR3 regions. The TCR CDR3 was amplified in a first-round RT-PCR using the HTBI primer set. TCRdb recomputed calls from the multiplex PCR reads with MiXCR, one row per CDR3 protein. The table lists approximately 710,000 distinct CDR3 sequences, roughly 17% of them singletons. The CDR3 has 13 amino acids. Germline CDR1 SGHNT, CDR2 YENEEA. In its sample, this clonotype was seen once. Its antigen is undetermined. The junction shows a germline mismatch at one end, possibly a read error. Whole-study results and caveats: A median about 6.5 months before onset, the model predicted ophthalmopathy. In the blood, most expanded thyroid clonotypes above 0.001 appeared as well.

Patients aged 18 to 65 with hyperthyroidism were newly diagnosed, with duration under 2 months. Exclusion of a patient resulted from uncontrolled infection, other autoimmune disease, pregnancy or lactation. This clonotype originated in a man aged 45 to 65 with Graves' hyperthyroidism. The rearrangement uses TRBV11-3 and TRBJ2-2; tentative D call: TRBD2 (5 bases). Material for sequencing was blood. The CDR3 reads CASSRGNTGEPFF. The CDR3 bases are TGTGCCAGCAGTCGCGGAAACACCGGGGAGCCGTTTTTT.